The following is a TCR beta chain sequence with its context. Antigen unknown. Trimming stripped 2 bases from V and 4 bases from J, with 9 bases between. Looked up from germline, CDR1 is KGHSH and CDR2 is LQKENI. This CDR3 has 14 amino acids. The record originates from a study of CD8+ T cells in alopecia areata. Points from the study as a whole: On tofacitinib, scalp and blood still held many of the expanded lesional clones.

Treatment given: oral pan-JAK inhibitor, 5-10 mg twice daily. Peripheral blood and lesional scalp punch biopsies came from alopecia areata patients. RNA, once extracted, was reverse transcribed into cDNA for use as the sequencing template. Measured with immunoSEQ multiplex PCR; TCRdb has only the in-frame clones, and not every one. The table lists approximately 120,000 clones, over 60% of them singletons. This receptor was obtained from a human donor with alopecia areata. Sequenced material: CD4+ T cells sorted from blood, taken at week 4, from a patient treated with tofacitinib. The chain has TRBV18 and TRBJ2-1, with D possibly called TRBD1 or TRBD2 (6 bases each). The CDR3 sequence is CASSPGGTYNEQFF. CDR3 bases: TGTGCCAGCTCACCAGGGGGGACATACAATGAGCAGTTCTTC.